The source of this TCR beta chain is a study of response to subunit inactivated influenza vaccine. This CDR3 has 15 residues. J was trimmed by 7 bases and V by 1 base; bases with no gene match: 5. TCRdb fed the RT-PCR reads into MiXCR, producing one record per CDR3 protein. The sample lists just under 550,000 distinct CDR3 sequences, approximately 24% occurring once. These data also featured in a second study, about T cells expressing NK-cell markers. That study adds: TCR beta libraries carry UMIs added by 5'RACE template switching. Underlying the TCR beta repertoires were sorted CD3+CD56+NKG2C+, CD3+CD56+NKG2C- and CD3+CD56-NKG2C+ T cells.

The V and J genes are TRBV12-3 or TRBV12-4 and TRBJ2-1; 9 nucleotides agree with TRBD2. The receptor comes from a man between 45 and 60 years old who received an inactivated influenza vaccine. Sequencing used CD4+ T cells sorted from PBMCs, obtained roughly 13 days after vaccination. The CDR3 nucleotides are TGTGCCAGCAGTTTAGGGAGCGGGAGGAGGAATGAGCAGTTCTTC. It specifies CASSLGSGRRNEQFF.